Presented here are 23 T cell receptor beta chains from one specimen sequenced in a study of T cell responses to AZD1222 COVID-19 vaccine. Using immunoSEQ multiplex PCR, the repertoire was profiled, and TCRdb retains in-frame clones only, with some absent. The repertoire holds 83,000 or so clones, more than 75% seen once, with 8.7% in the top ten. Sequenced material: peripheral blood, taken on day 0 of AZD1222 vaccination. All receptors derive from an adult in good health.

The chain joins TRBV5-5 to TRBJ1-2; 8 bases map to TRBD1. The CDR3 consists of 14 residues. Unmatched junction bases numbered 6, after V lost 4 bases and J lost 4 bases. Germline lookup yields CDR1 SGHKS and CDR2 YYEKEE (reference sequence). The CDR3 sequence: CASSTTGDLYGYTF. Written as DNA, the CDR3 is TGTGCCAGCAGCACGACAGGGGACCTCTATGGCTACACCTTC.

The chain recombines TRBV30 with TRBJ2-5, with 7 bases matching TRBD2. The V gene end was trimmed by 5 bases and the J gene end by 3 bases; junction bases not matched to a gene: 6. Germline-derived CDR1 and CDR2 are GTSNPN and SVGIG (reference sequence). This CDR3 is built from 13 residues. The CDR3 here is CAWGGVNEETQYF. CDR3 in DNA: TGTGCCTGGGGGGGGGTCAATGAAGAGACCCAGTACTTC.

CDR3 bases: TGTGCCAGCAGCCCCATCGGACAGGGAATGGGGGACACTGAAGCTTTCTTT. It codes for CASSPIGQGMGDTEAFF. The chain uses TRBV7-9 and TRBJ1-1; 8 bases align to TRBD1. The V segment lost 5 bases and the J segment 3 bases; nucleotides outside the gene matches: 14. Looked up from germline, CDR1 is SEHNR and CDR2 is FQNEAQ (reference sequence). The CDR3 is 17 residues long.

The table lists this clone with a count of one. The V and J genes are TRBV3-1 (or the pseudogene TRBV3-2) and TRBJ1-3; no clear D. The CDR3 contains 15 residues. V lost 0 bases to trimming and J lost 0 bases, with 6 bases between them. Germline V lookup: CDR1 LGHDT, CDR2 YNNKEL (reference sequence). This CDR3 reads CASSQEGFSGNTIYF. The DNA for the CDR3 is TGTGCCAGCAGCCAAGAGGGGTTCTCTGGAAACACCATATATTTT.

V usage is TRBV30 and J usage is TRBJ2-1; 8 bases match TRBD2. The germline V gene has CDR1 GTSNPN and CDR2 SVGIG (reference sequence). J lost 6 bases, V lost 1 base, and 2 bases had no gene match. This CDR3 is built from 13 residues. DNA for the CDR3: TGTGCCTGGAGTGAAGGGACTAGCAATGAGCAGTTCTTC. Amino acid sequence: CAWSEGTSNEQFF.

This clone was detected only once. J is TRBJ2-3 and V is TRBV13, with unresolved D. V was shortened by 0 bases and J by 5 bases, with 6 bases between the two germline ends. Germline V lookup: CDR1 PRHDT, CDR2 FYEKMQ (reference sequence). CDR3 length: 13 amino acids. The CDR3 DNA reads TGTGCCAGCAGCTTAGGACTCGGAGATACGCAGTATTTT. This gives the protein CASSLGLGDTQYF.

The genes are TRBV6-6 and TRBJ2-5; D may be TRBD1 (7 bases). This CDR3 is built from 15 residues. The germline V gene has CDR1 MNHNY and CDR2 SVGAGI (reference sequence). The V gene lost 5 bases and the J gene lost 3 bases, with 16 bases spanning the gap. This CDR3 reads CASSGGGAGEETQYF. In DNA, the CDR3 is TGTGCCAGCAGTGGAGGGGGCGCAGGGGAAGAGACCCAGTACTTC.

V gene TRBV2 combines with J gene TRBJ1-6; 7 bases fit TRBD1. In germline, CDR1 is SNHLY, CDR2 FYNNEI. After removal of 3 bases from V and 6 bases from J, the junction contained 5 bases not matched to a gene. The CDR3 is 15 amino acids. For the CDR3, the DNA is TGTGCCAGCAGTGAGGTAGGGGGCAGTAATTCACCCCTCCACTTT. This sequence encodes CASSEVGGSNSPLHF. Looking up the rest from reference TRBV2 and TRBJ1-6 gives the full variable domain: EPEVTQTPSHQVTQMGQEVILRCVPISNHLYFYWYRQILGQKVEFLVSFYNNEISEKSEIFDDQFSVERPDGSNFTLKIRSTKLEDSAMYFCASSEVGGSNSPLHFGNGTRLTVT.

The rearrangement joins TRBV30 to TRBJ2-1; 9 positions agree with TRBD2. The CDR3 covers 14 residues. V was clipped by 0 bases and J by 9 bases; unmatched bases: 6. Germline assignment: CDR1 GTSNPN and CDR2 SVGIG (reference sequence). The CDR3 DNA follows: TGTGCCTGGAGTGTACAAGCGGGAGGTTTTGAGCAGTTCTTC. Encoded protein: CAWSVQAGGFEQFF.

This clone was picked up one time. The chain uses TRBV5-1 and TRBJ1-1, with D unresolved. Trimming took off 4 bases at V and 5 bases at J, with 9 bases between the two ends. The CDR3 runs to 12 residues. The germline gives CDR1 SGHRS, CDR2 YFSETQ. The CDR3: CASSLDLTEAFF. Written as DNA, the CDR3 is TGCGCCAGCAGCCTAGATTTGACTGAAGCTTTCTTT.

The chain uses TRBV18 and TRBJ1-2, with 7 bases matching TRBD1. Germline CDR1 reads KGHSH; CDR2 reads LQKENI. CDR3 length equals 12 residues. The V and J ends lost 3 bases and 8 bases, in that order; junction bases with no gene match: 3. CDR3 sequence (DNA): TGTGCCAGCTCACCGCAGGGGGACGGCTACACCTTC. It codes for CASSPQGDGYTF.

The V and J genes are TRBV2 and TRBJ1-1, with D uncertain. Trimming stripped 10 bases from V and 1 base from J, with 7 bases between. Germline V gene data show CDR1 as SNHLY and CDR2 as FYNNEI. This CDR3 has 11 amino acids. The DNA for the CDR3 is TGTGCCACCACAGAGAACACTGAAGCTTTCTTT. Its protein is CATTENTEAFF.

The gene calls are TRBV2 and TRBJ1-4; no reliable D call. V lost 4 bases and J lost 4, with 10 bases in between. The CDR3 has 14 residues. Per the germline V gene, CDR1 is SNHLY and CDR2 is FYNNEI. The CDR3 sequence is CASSGSGVNEKLFF. As DNA, the CDR3 is TGTGCCAGCAGTGGGTCTGGGGTTAATGAAAAACTGTTTTTT.

The chain employs TRBV9 and TRBJ1-2; 7 nucleotides agree with TRBD1. Trimming took 3 bases from V and 6 from J; bases not matched to a gene: 11. The CDR3 has 15 amino acids. Germline V gene data show CDR1 as SGDLS and CDR2 as YYNGEE. As DNA, the CDR3 is TGTGCCAGCAGCGCTCGAGGGGGCATGGATCATGGCTACACCTTC. Translating it yields CASSARGGMDHGYTF.

Here the CDR3 reads CASSLAEGGPQYF. The CDR3 DNA is TGTGCCAGCAGTTTGGCGGAAGGGGGCCCGCAGTATTTT. The gene calls are TRBV12-3 or TRBV12-4 and TRBJ2-3; 7 nucleotides align to TRBD1. The V and J ends lost 3 bases and 10 bases, in that order; junction bases with no gene match: 7. The CDR3 totals 13 residues.

This clone was recorded only once. J is TRBJ2-7 and V is TRBV30; D unresolved. The germline gives CDR1 GTSNPN, CDR2 SVGIG (reference sequence). V shed 3 bases and J shed 6 bases, with 12 bases lying between them. CDR3 length: 12 residues. The CDR3 DNA reads as TGTGCCTGGAGCCCCCTCGGTGGCGAGCAGTACTTC. It specifies CAWSPLGGEQYF.

The rearrangement joins TRBV3-1 (or the pseudogene TRBV3-2) to TRBJ2-1; 16 bases are a match to TRBD2. The CDR3 covers 18 residues. The ends lost 0 bases at V and 7 bases at J; junction bases unmatched: 6. CDR1 and CDR2 from the germline V gene are LGHDT and YNNKEL (reference sequence). The CDR3 reads CASSQDLGLAGGLNEQFF. For the CDR3, the DNA is TGTGCCAGCAGCCAAGATCTGGGACTAGCGGGGGGGCTTAATGAGCAGTTCTTC.

This clone appeared once. The chain employs TRBV7-3 and TRBJ2-1; TRBD2 agrees at 8 bases. Trimming took 5 bases from V and 2 from J; bases not matched to a gene: 8. Germline V lookup: CDR1 SGHTA, CDR2 FQGTGA. This CDR3 spans 16 amino acids. The CDR3 sequence is CASSPPGGVPYNEQFF. DNA for the CDR3: TGTGCCAGCAGCCCTCCCGGGGGGGTCCCCTACAATGAGCAGTTCTTC.

The V call is TRBV5-1, the J call TRBJ1-1; D is unclear. The CDR3 runs 14 residues. V shed 1 base and J shed 2 bases, with 9 bases lying between them. Germline loops: CDR1 SGHRS, CDR2 YFSETQ. The CDR3 region has the DNA TGCGCCAGCAGCTTGAGCCCATCTAACACTGAAGCTTTCTTT. It yields the protein CASSLSPSNTEAFF.

The V and J genes are TRBV18 and TRBJ2-1; TRBD1 is a possible D gene (6 bases). The germline V gene encodes CDR1 KGHSH and CDR2 LQKENI. The CDR3 extends over 16 amino acids. Trimming cost V 5 bases and J 6 bases, with 20 bases left between them. The CDR3 here is CASSVTGREGSNEQFF. In DNA, the CDR3 is TGTGCCAGCTCAGTTACAGGGCGTGAGGGATCCAATGAGCAGTTCTTC.

V gene TRBV7-8 combines with J gene TRBJ1-2; D possibly corresponds to TRBD1 (6 bases). CDR1 SGHVS and CDR2 FQNEAQ come from the germline V gene. The length of the CDR3 is 17 residues. The germline V and J ends were trimmed by 0 bases and 7 bases, with 21 bases remaining between them. CDR3 in amino acids: CASSLAAGRGHVGGYTF. CDR3 in DNA: TGTGCCAGCAGCTTAGCTGCGGGCAGGGGCCACGTTGGTGGCTACACCTTC.

The rearrangement uses TRBV9 and TRBJ2-5; D remains unclear. Trimming shortened V by 2 bases and J by 2 bases, and 7 bases separated the two germline ends. The length of the CDR3 is 13 residues. Germline V gene data show CDR1 as SGDLS and CDR2 as YYNGEE. The CDR3 sequence is CASSVQTQETQYF. The CDR3 DNA is TGTGCCAGCAGCGTCCAAACTCAAGAGACCCAGTACTTC.

V usage is TRBV6-5 and J usage is TRBJ1-3; D unclear. The CDR3 contains 13 residues. The V gene lost 6 bases and the J gene lost 4 bases, with 10 bases spanning the gap. Germline values: CDR1 MNHEY, CDR2 SVGAGI. The CDR3 is CASSVAPGNTIYF. The CDR3 DNA is TGTGCCAGCAGCGTAGCCCCCGGAAACACCATATATTTT.